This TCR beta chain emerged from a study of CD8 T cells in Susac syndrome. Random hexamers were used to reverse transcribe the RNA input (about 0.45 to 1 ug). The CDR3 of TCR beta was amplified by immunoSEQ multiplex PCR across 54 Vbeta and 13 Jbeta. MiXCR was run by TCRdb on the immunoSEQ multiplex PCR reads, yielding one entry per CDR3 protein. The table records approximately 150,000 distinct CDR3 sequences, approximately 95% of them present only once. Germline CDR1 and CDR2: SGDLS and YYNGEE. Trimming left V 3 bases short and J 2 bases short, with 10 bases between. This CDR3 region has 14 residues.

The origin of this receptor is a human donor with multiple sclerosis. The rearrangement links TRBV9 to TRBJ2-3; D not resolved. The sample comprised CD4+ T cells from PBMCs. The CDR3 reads CASSALGYTDTQYF. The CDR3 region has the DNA TGTGCCAGCAGCGCACTGGGCTACACAGATACGCAGTATTTT.